The rows below give T cell receptor beta chains drawn from one sample of a study of cytomegalovirus exposure and HLA in healthy donors. Assay used: immunoSEQ multiplex PCR; TCRdb lists only in-frame clones, some missing. Of 60,000 to 65,000 clones listed, around 95% are singletons. Sequencing input: PBMCs. The source of these receptors is a woman aged 18-29 years in good health and CMV-seropositive. CDR3s include the opening cysteine and the closing phenylalanine or tryptophan. Fields, in order: CDR3 DNA, CDR3 protein, clone size, D gene, J gene, V gene. D genes are given only for firm matches. Size tells how often a clone was seen (once, few, many) or the class of an expanded clone, and some rows leave it out.

TGTGCCACCAGCAGAGAGTTAGTCCCTGACAGGGGAGGGAACACCTTC | CATSRELVPDRGGNTF | NA | TRBD1 | TRBJ1-2 | TRBV15
TGTGCCAGCAGCTTGCGGGCAGGGGGCACTGAAGCTTTCTTT | CASSLRAGGTEAFF | NA | TRBD1 | TRBJ1-1 | TRBV5-4
TGTGCCAGTCAACCCCTGGGGGGGAGTAACACCGGGGAGCTGTTTTTT | CASQPLGGSNTGELFF | once | TRBD2 | TRBJ2-2 | TRBV19
TGTGCCAGTAGTCCCCGGGAGGGGGCGAGTAATTCACCCCTCCACTTT | CASSPREGASNSPLHF | once | TRBD1 | TRBJ1-6 | TRBV19
TGTGCCAGCAGCTCCGGGACAGGGGACGCGCATGGCTACACCTTC | CASSSGTGDAHGYTF | NA | TRBD1 | TRBJ1-2 | TRBV13
TGTGCCAGCAGCCCGGAAGACAGGGGGCTCGGGGAGCTGTTTTTT | CASSPEDRGLGELFF | NA | TRBD1 | TRBJ2-2 | TRBV7-3
TGTGCCAGCAGTGAAGCCTCTAGCGGGGTAAACCAAGAGACCCAGTACTTC | CASSEASSGVNQETQYF | NA | TRBD2 | TRBJ2-5 | TRBV6-1
TGTGCCAGCAGCTTTCTCGGAAACACCATATATTTT | CASSFLGNTIYF | NA | NA | TRBJ1-3 | TRBV7-2
TGTGCCAGCAGTTACTCGGAGGGTTACACTGAAGCTTTCTTT | CASSYSEGYTEAFF | NA | NA | TRBJ1-1 | TRBV6-5
TGCGCCAGCAGCTCCCTGCCAATTAAGACAGGGTCGAACACTGAAGCTTTCTTT | CASSSLPIKTGSNTEAFF | NA | TRBD1 | TRBJ1-1 | TRBV5-1
TGTGCCAGCACCTGGACATCCTGGGGAACTGAAGCTTTCTTT | CASTWTSWGTEAFF | NA | NA | TRBJ1-1 | TRBV28
TGTGCCAGCAGCCAACGAACCGGGACAGCGAACACCTTC | CASSQRTGTANTF | NA | TRBD1 | TRBJ1-2 | TRBV4-2
TGTGCCAGCTCACCACGCGGGACTACCTGGTTAGATACGCAGTATTTT | CASSPRGTTWLDTQYF | NA | TRBD2 | TRBJ2-3 | TRBV18
TGTGCCAGCAGCTTTGACAGGGTAAGGACTGAAGCTTTCTTT | CASSFDRVRTEAFF | NA | TRBD1 | TRBJ1-1 | TRBV5-8
TGCGCCAGCAGCCCGACCTCCTCAGGGTCTGGCAATGAGCAGTTCTTC | CASSPTSSGSGNEQFF | NA | NA | TRBJ2-1 | TRBV4-3
TGTGCCAGCAGCTTACTTAACTATGGCTACACCTTC | CASSLLNYGYTF | NA | NA | TRBJ1-2 | TRBV7-2
TGTGCCAGCAGCCAATTTAGCGGGGCCTCCTACGAGCAGTACTTC | CASSQFSGASYEQYF | NA | TRBD2 | TRBJ2-7 | TRBV14
TGCAGCGTTGAGACTAACGACTACGAGCAGTACTTC | CSVETNDYEQYF | few | NA | TRBJ2-7 | TRBV29-1
TGTGCCAGCTACCCATTCGGGGGGCCCGTAAAGGAGAAAGCTAACTATGGCTACACCTTC | CASYPFGGPVKEKANYGYTF | NA | NA | TRBJ1-2 | TRBV5-8
TGTGCCACCAATCCCACCGGACAGCAAACTACCGAAAAACTGTTTTTT | CATNPTGQQTTEKLFF | NA | NA | TRBJ1-4 | TRBV15
TGTGCCAGCAGTTCCACCCGCGGTACTGAAGCTTTCTTT | CASSSTRGTEAFF | NA | NA | TRBJ1-1 | TRBV2
TGTGCCAGCAGTTTAGGACAGGGGCTCGGAAACACCATATATTTT | CASSLGQGLGNTIYF | NA | TRBD1 | TRBJ1-3 | TRBV28
TGTGCCAGCAGCTTACCGGCGGGGGGGGAGTTCTTC | CASSLPAGGEFF | NA | TRBD2 | TRBJ2-1 | TRBV7-8
TGCGCCAGCAGCGGATCGGACAGGGTTATAGGAGAGACCCAGTACTTC | CASSGSDRVIGETQYF | NA | TRBD1 | TRBJ2-5 | TRBV5-1
TGTGCCAGCAGCTTAATAGGGGCGGCAGATACGCAGTATTTT | CASSLIGAADTQYF | NA | NA | TRBJ2-3 | TRBV7-3
TGTGCCAGCTCCCTGGGACAGGGGGCAGAATATGGCTACACCTTC | CASSLGQGAEYGYTF | NA | TRBD1 | TRBJ1-2 | TRBV18
TGTGCCAGCTCACCACCGCGGGGAGCTGGGGCCAACGTCCTGACTTTC | CASSPPRGAGANVLTF | NA | NA | TRBJ2-6 | TRBV18
TGTGCCAGCAGCTTGGGTGGTAGCGGGAGCTCCTACGAGCAGTACTTC | CASSLGGSGSSYEQYF | once | TRBD2 | TRBJ2-7 | TRBV5-4
TGCGCCAGCAGGCTGGAAGTGACAGGGGCCTACAATGAGCAGTTCTTC | CASRLEVTGAYNEQFF | NA | TRBD1 | TRBJ2-1 | TRBV5-1
TGTGCCAGCAGTTTAACAGGGGGAAGAGAAAAACTGTTTTTT | CASSLTGGREKLFF | NA | TRBD1 | TRBJ1-4 | TRBV28
TGTGCCAGCAGCCGAACCCGGGGAGGAAACACCATATATTTT | CASSRTRGGNTIYF | few | NA | TRBJ1-3 | TRBV14
TGTGCCAGCAGCTTAGATTTCTGGGGGGATGAAAAACTGTTTTTT | CASSLDFWGDEKLFF | NA | NA | TRBJ1-4 | TRBV11-2
TGTGCCAGCAGTTTACTAGCGGGGATCCCTAGCACAGATACGCAGTATTTT | CASSLLAGIPSTDTQYF | NA | TRBD2 | TRBJ2-3 | TRBV27
TGTGCCAGCAGCTTTTGGGGATCGGGGGGGGCGGCGAACGGGGAGCTGTTTTTT | CASSFWGSGGAANGELFF | NA | TRBD2 | TRBJ2-2 | TRBV27
TGTGCCAGTACCCCAGGGGCGACAGGCTACAATGAGCAGTTCTTC | CASTPGATGYNEQFF | once | NA | TRBJ2-1 | TRBV19
TGTGCCAGCAGCTCAACGGGGCGGACAGACCTATCCTACAATGAGCAGTTCTTC | CASSSTGRTDLSYNEQFF | NA | NA | TRBJ2-1 | TRBV11-1
TGTGCCAGCAGCCAAGAGGGACAGCGGATCGAGCAGTACTTC | CASSQEGQRIEQYF | NA | TRBD1 | TRBJ2-7 | TRBV14
TGTGCCAGCAGCAGAACAGGACAGGGGGCAGAGAGGGACACCGGGGAGCTGTTTTTT | CASSRTGQGAERDTGELFF | NA | NA | TRBJ2-2 | TRBV21-1
TGTGCCAGCAGCGGACAGGGAGGCCCCACAGATACGCAGTATTTT | CASSGQGGPTDTQYF | NA | NA | TRBJ2-3 | TRBV9
TGTGCCAGCAGTTTGGATCTGACAGGGGCGCCGAACTTT | CASSLDLTGAPNF | NA | TRBD1 | TRBJ1-6 | TRBV28
TGTGCCAGCAGCCGAGGGGGGACAGGGGGCCGGGAGCTGTTTTTT | CASSRGGTGGRELFF | NA | TRBD1 | TRBJ2-2 | TRBV7-9
TGTGCCAGCAGCCCGCAGGGAATCGGGTCCTACGAGCAGTACTTC | CASSPQGIGSYEQYF | NA | NA | TRBJ2-7 | TRBV9
NA | CTSSQDVGGGTDTQYF | NA | NA | TRBJ2-3 | TRBV1
TGTGCCAGCAGCTTAGACGGGGGGGCCAAAGAGTACGAGCAGTTCTTC | CASSLDGGAKEYEQFF | NA | TRBD2 | TRBJ2-1 | TRBV7-2
TGTGCCAGTAGTTTAAGGGGCCAGGGGACTGAAGCTTTCTTT | CASSLRGQGTEAFF | NA | NA | TRBJ1-1 | TRBV19
TGTGCCAGCAGTCCACGAGAGAGCTCCTACAATGAGCAGTTCTTC | CASSPRESSYNEQFF | NA | NA | TRBJ2-1 | TRBV9
TGTGCCAGCAGCTTAACGACAGGAGGATTACAGAACACTGAAGCTTTCTTT | CASSLTTGGLQNTEAFF | NA | NA | TRBJ1-1 | TRBV7-9